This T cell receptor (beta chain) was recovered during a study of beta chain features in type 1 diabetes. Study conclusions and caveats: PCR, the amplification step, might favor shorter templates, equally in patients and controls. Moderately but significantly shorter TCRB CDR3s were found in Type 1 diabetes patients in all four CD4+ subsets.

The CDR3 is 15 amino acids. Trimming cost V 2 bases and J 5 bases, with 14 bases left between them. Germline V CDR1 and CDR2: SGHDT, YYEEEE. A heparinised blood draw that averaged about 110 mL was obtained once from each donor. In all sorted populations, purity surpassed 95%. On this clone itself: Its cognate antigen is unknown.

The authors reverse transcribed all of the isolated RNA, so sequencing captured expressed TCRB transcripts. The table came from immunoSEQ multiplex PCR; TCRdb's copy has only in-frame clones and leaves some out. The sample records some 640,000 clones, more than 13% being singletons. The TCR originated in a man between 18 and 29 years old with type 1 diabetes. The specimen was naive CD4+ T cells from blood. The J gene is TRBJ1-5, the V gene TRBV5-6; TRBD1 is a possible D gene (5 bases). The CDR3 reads CASSFGQQGDQPQHF. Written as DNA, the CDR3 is TGTGCCAGCAGCTTCGGGCAGCAGGGCGATCAGCCCCAGCATTTT.